This TCR beta chain is drawn from a study of blood T cells in healthy people across ages. Whole-study context: Template-switching capture recovered about one barcoded beta molecule per two T cells.

V lost 10 bases and J lost 3; bases outside the gene matches: 11. The CDR3 loop spans 17 amino acids. The germline V gene encodes CDR1 SGHVS and CDR2 FQNEAQ. Concerning this clonotype: The conserved final phenylalanine or tryptophan is absent from the CDR3, which likely points to a read error.

Samples had at least 6.5 million PBMCs isolated from them. Sample-barcoded 5' priming and a J-beta primer mix drove a second PCR of roughly 6 to 12 cycles. Each TCR beta cDNA got a 12-nucleotide random molecular identifier. Via MiXCR, TCRdb re-called the 5' RACE reads, giving one row per CDR3 protein. This table has roughly 730,000 distinct CDR3 sequences, about 56% appearing once. V usage is TRBV7-8 and J usage is TRBJ2-6; 11 bases are a match to TRBD1. Sequencing was done on a sample of blood. The clonotype comes from a middle-aged man in good health. DNA for the CDR3: TGTGCCACAAATAAGGGACAGGGGGGAGGTGGGGCCAACGTCCTGACTCTC. It codes for CATNKGQGGGGANVLTL.